The 16 T cell receptor beta chains reported below all come from one sample, sequenced in a study of blood T cell repertoires in COVID-19. Libraries were prepared by immunoSEQ multiplex PCR; TCRdb keeps only in-frame clonotypes and omits some of them. The repertoire holds about 240,000 clones, about 73% seen once, with 3% to 3.5% in the top ten. Material for sequencing was peripheral blood. These receptors were collected from an elderly woman with acute or convalescent COVID-19.

The J gene is TRBJ2-2, the V gene TRBV30; 9 nucleotides align to TRBD2. The germline V gene has CDR1 GTSNPN and CDR2 SVGIG (reference sequence). Trimming took 2 bases from V and 1 from J; bases not matched to a gene: 11. This CDR3 region has 18 residues. Written as DNA, the CDR3 is TGTGCCTGGAGTCGGCGGGTAGCGGGGGCCCTGAACACCGGGGAGCTGTTTTTT. Residues: CAWSRRVAGALNTGELFF. Full variable domain (outside the CDR3, taken from reference TRBV30 and TRBJ2-2): SQTIHQWPATLVQPVGSPLSLECTVEGTSNPNLYWYRQAAGRGLQLLFYSVGIGQISSEVPQNLSASRPQDRQFILSSKKLLLSDSGFYLCAWSRRVAGALNTGELFFGEGSRLTVL.

The V call is TRBV7-9, the J call TRBJ1-3; tentatively, D is TRBD1 (6 bases). V was pared by 6 bases and J by 1 base, with 13 bases between. Germline V lookup: CDR1 SEHNR, CDR2 FQNEAQ (reference sequence). This CDR3 is 15 amino acids long. The CDR3 DNA reads as TGTGCCAGCAGACCCACAGGGAATTCTGGAAACACCATATATTTT. It yields the protein CASRPTGNSGNTIYF.

V is TRBV2 and J is TRBJ1-2; D not certain. V was pared by 1 base and J by 3 bases, with 15 bases between. CDR1 and CDR2 (germline): SNHLY, FYNNEI. The CDR3 contains 16 residues. As DNA, the CDR3 is TGTGCCAGCAGTGAAGGTACAGCTGCCTCTTACTATGGCTACACCTTC. The encoded protein is CASSEGTAASYYGYTF.

This chain connects TRBV14 to TRBJ2-7, with a weak D call TRBD2 (6 bases). This CDR3 region has 13 residues. Germline V CDR1 and CDR2: SGHDN, FVKESK. Trimming removed 3 bases from V and 0 bases from J, with 6 bases in between. This chain's CDR3 is CASSHSGSYEQYF. DNA of the CDR3: TGTGCCAGCAGCCATAGCGGCTCCTACGAGCAGTACTTC.

The rearrangement joins TRBV5-1 to TRBJ2-1, with TRBD2 matching 9 bases. The CDR3 runs 15 residues. Germline V lookup: CDR1 SGHRS, CDR2 YFSETQ. V was clipped by 7 bases and J by 1 base; unmatched bases: 6. This chain's CDR3 is CASGGLAGSYNEQFF. The DNA of the CDR3 is TGCGCCAGCGGGGGGCTAGCGGGATCCTACAATGAGCAGTTCTTC. The whole variable domain, remainder taken from reference TRBV5-1 and TRBJ2-1, is KAGVTQTPRYLIKTRGQQVTLSCSPISGHRSVSWYQQTPGQGLQFLFEYFSETQRNKGNFPGRFSGRQFSNSRSEMNVSTLELGDSALYLCASGGLAGSYNEQFFGPGTRLTVL.

J is TRBJ2-3 and V is TRBV3-1 (or the pseudogene TRBV3-2); the match to TRBD1 covers 10 bases. Germline V gene data show CDR1 as LGHDT and CDR2 as YNNKEL (reference sequence). The V gene end was trimmed by 3 bases and the J gene end by 3 bases; junction bases not matched to a gene: 0. The CDR3 has 14 residues. CDR3 sequence (DNA): TGTGCCAGCAGCCAGGGACAGGGGACAGATACGCAGTATTTT. Its protein product is CASSQGQGTDTQYF.

Remarks on this clone: Other DNA sequences in this specimen translate into the identical CDR3. CDR3 protein: CASSRDRNTEAFF. For the CDR3, the DNA is TGTGCCAGCAGTCGAGACAGGAACACTGAAGCTTTCTTT. The J gene is TRBJ1-1, the V gene TRBV12-3 or TRBV12-4, with D perhaps matching TRBD1 (5 bases). The V gene lost 5 bases and the J gene lost 1 base, with 8 bases spanning the gap. The CDR3 sequence is 13 residues long.

This clone has at least ten counts. The rearrangement uses TRBV10-3 and TRBJ1-2, with D tentatively TRBD1 (5 bases). CDR1 and CDR2 from the germline V gene are ENHRY and SYGVKD. V lost 10 bases and J lost 3, with 18 bases in between. CDR3 length: 14 amino acids. CDR3 in DNA: TGTGCCACCTCTGGGCACAGGTTCGACTATGGCTACACCTTC. It yields the protein CATSGHRFDYGYTF.

A few counts support this clone. The chain carries TRBV7-9 and TRBJ1-5; D gene ambiguous. This CDR3 has 14 residues. CDR1 SEHNR and CDR2 FQNEAQ come from the germline V gene (reference sequence). Between the trimmed V and J ends, which lost 6 bases and 0 bases, there was a span of 9 bases. The CDR3 DNA reads as TGTGCCAGCAGTCTCAGTGATAGCAATCAGCCCCAGCATTTT. It specifies CASSLSDSNQPQHF.

The chain employs TRBV6-5 and TRBJ2-7, with 9 bases that match TRBD2. The V gene's germline CDR1 is MNHEY and CDR2 SVGAGI. The CDR3 runs to 14 residues. Trimming removed 6 bases from V and 4 bases from J; junction bases left unmatched: 7. CDR3 loop: CASRLASGTYEQYF. The CDR3 DNA reads as TGTGCCAGCAGATTAGCTAGCGGGACTTACGAGCAGTACTTC.

This clone was detected only a few times. The CDR3 sequence: CASSQNQGPYGYTF. CDR3 DNA: TGCGCCAGCAGCCAAAACCAGGGTCCCTATGGCTACACCTTC. The rearrangement links TRBV4-1 to TRBJ1-2; possibly TRBD1 for D (5 bases). The germline V gene has CDR1 MGHRA and CDR2 YSYEKL. The CDR3 has 14 residues. Trimming left V 2 bases short and J 4 bases short, with 11 bases between.

The gene calls are TRBV18 and TRBJ1-3, with 8 bases that match TRBD1. The CDR3 covers 14 residues. The germline gives CDR1 KGHSH, CDR2 LQKENI. Unmatched junction bases numbered 4, after V lost 6 bases and J lost 3 bases. The CDR3, as DNA: TGTGCCAGCTCCCCTGGACAGGGTGGAAACACCATATATTTT. This gives the protein CASSPGQGGNTIYF. Variable domain in full (rest from reference TRBV18 and TRBJ1-3): NAGVMQNPRHLVRRRGQEARLRCSPMKGHSHVYWYRQLPEEGLKFMVYLQKENIIDESGMPKERFSAEFPKEGPSILRIQQVVRGDSAAYFCASSPGQGGNTIYFGEGSWLTVV.

The chain uses TRBV9 and TRBJ2-2; 10 bases are a match to TRBD2. V lost 4 bases to trimming and J lost 1 base; unmatched junction nucleotides: 16. The CDR3 sequence is 20 residues long. CDR1 is SGDLS, CDR2 YYNGEE, per germline. The CDR3 region has the DNA TGTGCCAGCAGCTCGGGACTAGCGTCCCGACGGGGGGGGAACACCGGGGAGCTGTTTTTT. Protein: CASSSGLASRRGGNTGELFF. The complete variable domain, with remaining parts taken from reference TRBV9 and TRBJ2-2, reads DSGVTQTPKHLITATGQRVTLRCSPRSGDLSVYWYQQSLDQGLQFLIQYYNGEERAKGNILERFSAQQFPDLHSELNLSSLELGDSALYFCASSSGLASRRGGNTGELFFGEGSRLTVL.

The rearrangement links TRBV11-2 to TRBJ1-2; 9 bases fit TRBD1. The junction had 13 bases not matched to a gene; V was cut back by 6 bases and J by 8 bases. Per the germline V gene, CDR1 is SGHAT and CDR2 is FQNNGV. The CDR3 runs 15 residues. CDR3 protein: CASSYLPGDRVGYTF. The CDR3 DNA sequence: TGTGCCAGCAGTTACCTTCCCGGGGACAGGGTCGGCTACACCTTC.

This rearrangement joins TRBV7-9 to TRBJ2-7; tentative D call: TRBD1 (5 bases). V gave up 1 base and J gave up 2 bases, with 9 bases separating them. This CDR3 region has 14 residues. Germline V gene lookup returns CDR1 SEHNR and CDR2 FQNEAQ (reference sequence). This chain's CDR3 is CASSLEGPPYEQYF. The CDR3 DNA follows: TGTGCCAGCAGCTTAGAGGGGCCACCCTACGAGCAGTACTTC.

The V call is TRBV5-1, the J call TRBJ2-3; 9 bases match TRBD2. From germline, CDR1 is SGHRS and CDR2 YFSETQ. J gave up 4 bases and V 1 base, and 7 bases lay outside the gene matches. The CDR3 loop spans 16 amino acids. Written as DNA, the CDR3 is TGCGCCAGCAGCTTGAGAGCGGGAGGAGGGTCAGATACGCAGTATTTT. Translated: CASSLRAGGGSDTQYF.